This T cell receptor beta chain was captured by sequencing in a study of T-cell memory formation after mild COVID-19. This clonotype was seen more than once but under ten times. One entry per CDR3 protein results from TCRdb running MiXCR on the 5' RACE reads. Of hundreds of thousands of distinct CDR3 sequences in the sample, over 25% were seen once. There are 14 residues in the CDR3. Germline lookup yields CDR1 SGDLS and CDR2 YYNGEE. J gave up 7 bases and V 4 bases, and 6 bases lay outside the gene matches. This chain connects TRBV9 to TRBJ2-5; 11 bases are a match to TRBD2. This sequence was found in an adult woman who had mild COVID-19 (a few samples of this study predate the infection). Cell type and time point are not known. Sequencing was done on a sample of PBMCs or a T cell subset sorted from them (not recorded which). The CDR3 region has the DNA TGTGCCAGCAGCCAACTAGCGGGGGAAGGGACCCAGTACTTC. As protein: CASSQLAGEGTQYF.